The T cell receptor beta chain described here comes from a study of cytomegalovirus exposure and HLA in healthy donors. Germline CDR1 is SGHRS and CDR2 is YFSETQ. V lost 4 bases and J 8 bases, leaving 17 bases between the germline ends. This CDR3 has 14 residues. Repertoires were generated with immunoSEQ multiplex PCR, while TCRdb's copy carries only in-frame clones and drops some. There are over 150,000 clones in the sample; less than 95% occur only once, and over 2.5% lies in the top ten. This chain uses TRBV5-1 with TRBJ2-3, with a possible D match to TRBD2 (6 bases). The specimen sequenced was PBMCs. The receptor comes from a young woman in good health and CMV-seropositive. In DNA form, the CDR3 reads TGCGCCAGCAGCCCGGGACTCCTTCCGGGTACGCAGTATTTT. This encodes CASSPGLLPGTQYF.